The 3 T cell receptor beta chains below all came from one sample that was sequenced in a study of blood T cell repertoires in COVID-19. Sequenced by immunoSEQ multiplex PCR; TCRdb stores in-frame clones only, minus some. This table holds approximately 360,000 clones, 70% to 90% found once. Sequenced: peripheral blood. The source is a man in his forties with acute or convalescent COVID-19.

The chain carries TRBV28 and TRBJ1-5; weak D call: TRBD1 (5 bases). The CDR3 extends over 16 amino acids. CDR1 and CDR2 from the germline V gene are MDHEN and SYDVKM. Trimming removed 2 bases from V and 0 bases from J, with 11 bases in between. The CDR3 nucleotides read TGTGCCAGCAGTTTACGGCGGGGGTATAGCAATCAGCCCCAGCATTTT. Translation: CASSLRRGYSNQPQHF.

The chain is built from TRBV9 and TRBJ1-4; a possible D gene is TRBD1 (5 bases). V shed 3 bases and J shed 8 bases, with 14 bases lying between them. Germline CDR1 reads SGDLS; CDR2 reads YYNGEE. The length of the CDR3 is 14 residues. The CDR3 nucleotides are TGTGCCAGCAGCGCTGACGGGGGGAGGGAAAAACTGTTTTTT. Translation gives CASSADGGREKLFF. The entire variable domain, with the rest obtained from reference TRBV9 and TRBJ1-4, is as follows: DSGVTQTPKHLITATGQRVTLRCSPRSGDLSVYWYQQSLDQGLQFLIQYYNGEERAKGNILERFSAQQFPDLHSELNLSSLELGDSALYFCASSADGGREKLFFGSGTQLSVL.

This clone was detected a few times. The rearrangement uses TRBV7-2 and TRBJ2-7; D is possibly TRBD1 (5 bases). Trimming removed 4 bases at V and 3 bases at J, with 10 bases between. The CDR3 sequence is 13 residues long. Germline values: CDR1 SGHTA, CDR2 FQGNSA. CDR3 DNA sequence: TGTGCCAGCAGCTCCTTACAGGTCTACGAGCAGTACTTC. This gives the protein CASSSLQVYEQYF.